The 10 T cell receptor beta chains listed next were all sequenced from one sample in a study of blood T cell repertoires in COVID-19. The repertoire was sequenced with immunoSEQ multiplex PCR; TCRdb's copy has only in-frame clones and lacks some. The data show hundreds of thousands of clones, more than 75% seen once. The sample was peripheral blood. The receptors were sampled from a woman under 40 who had recovered from COVID-19.

The sample holds a few counts of this clone. The chain employs TRBV7-8 and TRBJ1-5, with 10 bases identical to TRBD1. The germline gives CDR1 SGHVS, CDR2 FQNEAQ. This CDR3 is 15 amino acids long. J was trimmed by 8 bases and V by 5 bases; bases with no gene match: 9. The DNA of the CDR3 is TGTGCCAGCAGCCCGGACAGGGGGATGTTGGAGCCCCAGCATTTT. Amino acid sequence: CASSPDRGMLEPQHF.

Points on this clone: Additional DNA sequences in this sample encode the identical CDR3. The chain employs TRBV12-3 or TRBV12-4 and TRBJ1-2, with D hard to call. The ends were cut back, 1 base at V and 2 bases at J, with 5 bases in the middle. The CDR3 covers 13 residues. CDR3 region: CASSLGQNYGYTF. CDR3 DNA sequence: TGTGCCAGCAGTTTAGGGCAGAACTATGGCTACACCTTC.

The chain recombines TRBV27 with TRBJ2-7; TRBD2 might be the D (6 bases). CDR3 length equals 15 residues. The V gene lost 0 bases and the J gene lost 4 bases, with 13 bases spanning the gap. Per germline, CDR1 MNHEY and CDR2 SMNVEV (reference sequence). The CDR3 spells CASSLSAAGGYEQYF. The CDR3 DNA reads TGTGCCAGCAGTTTATCAGCGGCCGGGGGTTACGAGCAGTACTTC.

The chain links TRBV7-9 to TRBJ2-7; tentatively, D is TRBD1 (6 bases). The CDR3 consists of 15 residues. Germline V CDR1 and CDR2: SEHNR, FQNEAQ (reference sequence). The V gene lost 5 bases and the J gene lost 2 bases, with 16 bases spanning the gap. This CDR3 is CASSRAGRDTYEQYF. The DNA for the CDR3 is TGTGCCAGCAGCCGAGCAGGCAGGGACACCTACGAGCAGTACTTC.

V usage is TRBV6-5 and J usage is TRBJ2-7; D is possibly TRBD1 (6 bases). Trimming removed 2 bases at V and 2 bases at J, with 16 bases between. CDR1 and CDR2 (germline): MNHEY, SVGAGI. This CDR3 has 16 residues. The CDR3 sequence: CASSYSQDRFTYEQYF. As DNA, the CDR3 is TGTGCCAGCAGTTACAGTCAGGACAGATTCACCTACGAGCAGTACTTC.

This chain connects TRBV2 to TRBJ2-3, with 8 bases identical to TRBD2. This CDR3 spans 16 amino acids. V shed 3 bases and J 3 bases; nucleotides not matched to a gene: 8. The germline gives CDR1 SNHLY, CDR2 FYNNEI. The CDR3 region is CASSERAGGRTDTQYF. The CDR3 region has the DNA TGTGCCAGCAGTGAGAGGGCGGGGGGAAGGACAGATACGCAGTATTTT.

This clone was picked up one time. V and J are TRBV28 and TRBJ2-3, with 10 bases aligning to TRBD1. CDR3 length: 15 residues. V was pared by 6 bases and J by 1 base, with 4 bases of the junction left unmatched. CDR1 MDHEN and CDR2 SYDVKM come from the germline V gene. The DNA for the CDR3 is TGTGCCAGCAGCACTGGACAGGGGGGCACAGATACGCAGTATTTT. Translated, it gives CASSTGQGGTDTQYF.

The rearrangement joins TRBV11-2 to TRBJ2-7, with D possibly TRBD1 on 5 matching bases. This CDR3 spans 14 amino acids. CDR1 and CDR2 (germline): SGHAT, FQNNGV. Trimming removed 5 bases at V and 0 bases at J, with 11 bases between. The CDR3 nucleotides are TGTGCCAGCAGCAGAAGACAGACCTCCTACGAGCAGTACTTC. It is translated as CASSRRQTSYEQYF.

This chain connects TRBV6-5 to TRBJ1-2, with TRBD1 as a possible D gene (6 bases). Germline lookup yields CDR1 MNHEY and CDR2 SVGAGI. With 6 bases removed from V and 8 bases from J, the gap between germline ends came to 22 bases. There are 15 residues in the CDR3. CDR3 nucleotides: TGTGCCAGCAGCCTCAACGTAGACAGGCCTCGGGGCTACACCTTC. Protein sequence: CASSLNVDRPRGYTF.

J is TRBJ1-6 and V is TRBV7-9; possible D gene TRBD1, 5 bases. V lost 0 bases and J lost 7, with 10 bases in between. This CDR3 spans 15 amino acids. Germline CDR1 SEHNR, CDR2 FQNEAQ (reference sequence). The CDR3 region has the DNA TGTGCCAGCAGCTTAGCCCCCGGGGGGAATTCACCCCTCCACTTT. Protein: CASSLAPGGNSPLHF.